The 22 T cell receptor beta chains reported below all come from one sample, sequenced in a study of blood T cell repertoires in COVID-19. Profiling relied on immunoSEQ multiplex PCR, and the TCRdb table lists in-frame clones only, not all of them. The sample includes 270,000 or so clones, more than 65% of them seen just once. Material: peripheral blood. The receptors were sampled from a woman aged 18-29 years with acute or convalescent COVID-19.

This clone occurred once. The chain couples TRBV5-1 to TRBJ2-7, with 11 bases matching TRBD2. There are 14 residues in the CDR3. Germline V gene sequence: CDR1 SGHRS, CDR2 YFSETQ. After removal of 0 bases from V and 6 bases from J, the junction contained 2 bases not matched to a gene. The DNA of the CDR3 is TGCGCCAGCAGCTTGGGACTAGCGGGAATCGAGCAGTACTTC. Translated: CASSLGLAGIEQYF.

The chain recombines TRBV6-4 with TRBJ2-5, with 16 bases aligning to TRBD2. The CDR3 length is 17 residues. The germline CDR1 and CDR2 sequences are MRHNA and SNTAGT. Germline trimming cut 2 bases from V and 5 bases from J; bases unmatched to any gene: 5. This chain's CDR3 is CASSDGTSGRATETQYF. The CDR3 DNA follows: TGTGCCAGCAGTGACGGGACTAGCGGGAGGGCCACGGAGACCCAGTACTTC.

This clone was counted a single time. The chain recombines TRBV19 with TRBJ2-1; 7 bases align to TRBD2. V lost 1 base to trimming and J lost 4 bases; unmatched junction nucleotides: 4. Per germline, CDR1 LNHDA and CDR2 SQIVND (reference sequence). There are 15 residues in the CDR3. The CDR3 region has the DNA TGTGCCAGTAGTATAGGCACGGGAGGATACAATGAGCAGTTCTTC. It yields the protein CASSIGTGGYNEQFF.

This clone has just one count. The rearrangement links TRBV27 to TRBJ2-6; no reliable D call. The CDR3 length is 13 residues. V was trimmed by 3 bases and J by 3 bases, leaving 3 bases between them. In germline, CDR1 is MNHEY, CDR2 SMNVEV (reference sequence). The chain's CDR3 is CASSFLGANVLTF. CDR3 sequence (DNA): TGTGCCAGCAGTTTCCTTGGGGCCAACGTCCTGACTTTC.

This chain connects TRBV6-2 or TRBV6-3 to TRBJ1-2; 10 bases align to TRBD1. This CDR3 has 13 residues. Looked up from germline, CDR1 is MNHEY and CDR2 is SVGEGT. J lost 8 bases, V lost 2 bases, and 2 bases had no gene match. CDR3 loop: CASSYDRGHGYTF. CDR3 DNA: TGTGCCAGCAGTTACGACAGGGGGCACGGCTACACCTTC.

V and J are TRBV7-2 and TRBJ2-5; 12 bases align to TRBD2. The CDR3 consists of 14 residues. Germline V CDR1 and CDR2: SGHTA, FQGNSA. After removal of 4 bases from V and 4 bases from J, the junction contained 1 base not matched to a gene. CDR3 sequence (DNA): TGTGCCAGCAGCTCGGGACTAGCGGGAGAGACCCAGTACTTC. It specifies CASSSGLAGETQYF.

In this sample, this clone turned up once. CDR3 loop: CASRRTGGWNTEAFF. The CDR3 DNA sequence: TGTGCCAGCAGACGTACAGGGGGCTGGAACACTGAAGCTTTCTTT. This chain joins TRBV7-9 and TRBJ1-1; 9 bases map to TRBD1. V dropped 6 bases and J dropped 1; count of bases not matched to a gene: 6. The CDR3 has 15 amino acids. Germline V gene lookup returns CDR1 SEHNR and CDR2 FQNEAQ (reference sequence).

V gene TRBV27 combines with J gene TRBJ2-1; the D gene is possibly TRBD1 (5 bases). The CDR3 sequence is 12 residues long. Germline CDR1 and CDR2: MNHEY and SMNVEV (reference sequence). The V gene lost 5 bases and the J gene lost 6 bases, with 8 bases spanning the gap. CDR3 residues: CASSPQGNEQFF. CDR3 nucleotides: TGTGCCAGCAGTCCCCAGGGCAATGAGCAGTTCTTC.

The V and J genes are TRBV7-6 and TRBJ2-2; 8 positions agree with TRBD1. Trimming cost V 1 base and J 4 bases; bases outside gene matches: 11. Germline V lookup: CDR1 SGHVS, CDR2 FNYEAQ. CDR3 length: 18 residues. The CDR3 is CASSLVIWRTGPTGELFF. The CDR3, as DNA: TGTGCCAGCAGCTTAGTAATTTGGAGGACAGGGCCCACCGGGGAGCTGTTTTTT.

This chain joins TRBV6-4 and TRBJ2-3, with unresolved D. This CDR3 has 15 residues. V was shortened by 2 bases and J by 2 bases, with 11 bases between the two germline ends. Germline V gene lookup returns CDR1 MRHNA and CDR2 SNTAGT. For the CDR3, the DNA is TGTGCCAGCAGTGACGGCACCATATCCACAGATACGCAGTATTTT. It is translated as CASSDGTISTDTQYF.

The V gene is TRBV11-2, the J gene TRBJ2-1, with 8 bases matching TRBD2. The junction had 14 bases not matched to a gene; V was cut back by 3 bases and J by 16 bases. The CDR3 length is 14 residues. Germline assignment: CDR1 SGHAT and CDR2 FQNNGV. DNA of the CDR3: TGTGCCAGCAGCTTGAGAATTGGTAGCGGGACTGGTTTCTTC. Translating it yields CASSLRIGSGTGFF.

This chain links TRBV6-5 with TRBJ2-5, with TRBD1 matching 8 bases. The CDR3 is made up of 16 amino acids. V lost 0 bases and J lost 4; bases outside the gene matches: 7. Germline V gives CDR1 MNHEY, CDR2 SVGAGI. Here the CDR3 reads CASSYSRAGGAETQYF. CDR3 bases: TGTGCCAGCAGTTACTCGAGGGCAGGGGGCGCAGAGACCCAGTACTTC.

V and J are TRBV28 and TRBJ2-4; 9 nucleotides align to TRBD2. With V trimmed by 2 bases and J by 2 bases, 1 base remained unmatched. From germline, CDR1 is MDHEN and CDR2 SYDVKM. This CDR3 is 15 amino acids long. The CDR3, as DNA: TGTGCCAGCAGTTTAGCGGGAGGGCCCAAAAACATTCAGTACTTC. Translating it yields CASSLAGGPKNIQYF.

This clone was seen only once. The gene calls are TRBV4-3 and TRBJ2-1; TRBD2 matches 13 bases. The CDR3 is 19 residues long. Germline CDR1 reads LGHNA; CDR2 reads YSLEER. After removal of 4 bases from V and 3 bases from J, the junction contained 12 bases not matched to a gene. The CDR3 nucleotides read TGCGCCAGCAGCCCCAAGGAGGGACTAGCGGGACCGCTCTACAATGAGCAGTTCTTC. Its protein product is CASSPKEGLAGPLYNEQFF.

The J gene is TRBJ1-5, the V gene TRBV6-5; D is perhaps TRBD1 (6 bases). Looked up from germline, CDR1 is MNHEY and CDR2 is SVGAGI. The V gene lost 6 bases and the J gene lost 4 bases, with 16 bases spanning the gap. CDR3 size: 15 residues. DNA of the CDR3: TGTGCCAGCAGCTTACACGGGACACGGAATCAGCCCCAGCATTTT. Protein product: CASSLHGTRNQPQHF.

The V and J genes are TRBV15 and TRBJ1-2, with 8 nucleotides matching TRBD1. CDR1 and CDR2 from the germline V gene are LNHNV and YYDKDF (reference sequence). V trimming: 1 base; J trimming: 6 bases; junction bases outside the gene matches: 4. The CDR3 runs to 14 residues. CDR3 DNA sequence: TGTGCCACCAGCAGAGTGGCAGGGGGCGATGGCTACACCTTC. It is translated as CATSRVAGGDGYTF.

On this clone itself: Compared with germline, one end of the junction differs, possibly owing to a read error. The CDR3 loop is CASSSGQNPYEQYF. The CDR3 DNA follows: TGTGCTAGCAGCTCGGGACAGAATCCTTACGAGCAGTACTTC. V and J are TRBV7-7 and TRBJ2-7; 7 nucleotides agree with TRBD1. CDR3 length: 14 residues. Germline V gives CDR1 SSHAT, CDR2 FNYEAQ (reference sequence).

The chain recombines TRBV5-5 with TRBJ1-1; D may be TRBD1 (5 bases). CDR1 and CDR2 from the germline V gene are SGHKS and YYEKEE (reference sequence). This CDR3 spans 15 amino acids. Trimming cost V 0 bases and J 4 bases, with 13 bases left between them. This CDR3 is CASSLVLVGGTEAFF. The CDR3 nucleotides read TGTGCCAGCAGCTTGGTTTTGGTGGGGGGCACTGAAGCTTTCTTT. The whole variable domain, remainder taken from reference TRBV5-5 and TRBJ1-1, is DAGVTQSPTHLIKTRGQQVTLRCSPISGHKSVSWYQQVLGQGPQFIFQYYEKEERGRGNFPDRFSARQFPNYSSELNVNALLLGDSALYLCASSLVLVGGTEAFFGQGTRLTVV.

This chain joins TRBV6-5 and TRBJ2-1, with 8 bases that match TRBD1. V was clipped by 5 bases and J by 7 bases; unmatched bases: 10. The germline gives CDR1 MNHEY, CDR2 SVGAGI. The CDR3 is 15 residues long. CDR3 nucleotide sequence: TGTGCCAGCAGTCCCCGGCAGGGGGCTTGGAATGAGCAGTTCTTC. Translated, it gives CASSPRQGAWNEQFF.

The genes are TRBV6-6 and TRBJ2-1; D uncertain. Looked up from germline, CDR1 is MNHNY and CDR2 is SVGAGI (reference sequence). The CDR3 contains 13 residues. V gave up 2 bases and J gave up 13 bases, with 15 bases separating them. CDR3 region: CASSYGVPVLQFF. The CDR3 DNA reads TGTGCCAGCAGTTACGGTGTCCCGGTATTACAGTTCTTC.

The gene calls are TRBV10-3 and TRBJ2-1; 8 nucleotides align to TRBD2. J was trimmed by 3 bases and V by 0 bases; bases with no gene match: 4. CDR1 ENHRY and CDR2 SYGVKD come from the germline V gene. This CDR3 comprises 16 residues. CDR3 region: CAISESVLADYNEQFF. Written as DNA, the CDR3 is TGTGCCATCAGTGAGTCGGTACTAGCGGACTACAATGAGCAGTTCTTC.

The genes are TRBV5-4 and TRBJ2-3; 7 nucleotides match TRBD2. V lost 1 base and J lost 2; bases outside the gene matches: 7. Germline loops: CDR1 SGHNT, CDR2 YYREEE (reference sequence). CDR3 length equals 16 residues. This CDR3 is CASSLYLAASTDTQYF. In nucleotides, the CDR3 is TGTGCCAGCAGCTTGTACCTAGCGGCGTCCACAGATACGCAGTATTTT. Using reference TRBV5-4 and TRBJ2-3 for the parts outside the CDR3, the full variable domain is ETGVTQSPTHLIKTRGQQVTLRCSSQSGHNTVSWYQQALGQGPQFIFQYYREEENGRGNFPPRFSGLQFPNYSSELNVNALELDDSALYLCASSLYLAASTDTQYFGPGTRLTVL.